The 20 T cell receptor beta chains given below trace back to one sample, sequenced in a study of lymphopenia after photon versus proton radiotherapy. Libraries were prepared by immunoSEQ multiplex PCR; TCRdb keeps only in-frame clonotypes and omits some of them. The sample includes roughly 36,000 clones, 90% of them seen just once. Sequenced here: peripheral blood, sampled from a patient treated with photon-based radiotherapy. Receptors were obtained from a woman aged 45 to 65 with pancreatic cancer.

The chain has TRBV19 and TRBJ2-3; possibly TRBD2 for D (6 bases). CDR3 length: 13 amino acids. The germline gives CDR1 LNHDA, CDR2 SQIVND (reference sequence). V lost 5 bases and J 6 bases, leaving 12 bases between the germline ends. CDR3 DNA sequence: TGTGCCAGTAGTCCCCGGAGCGGGGATACGCAGTATTTT. Translated: CASSPRSGDTQYF.

V usage is TRBV10-3 and J usage is TRBJ2-5; D possibly corresponds to TRBD2 (6 bases). CDR1 is ENHRY, CDR2 SYGVKD, per germline. The CDR3 consists of 14 residues. Trimming stripped 0 bases from V and 4 bases from J, with 9 bases between. The CDR3 region has the DNA TGTGCCATCAGTGAGTCTCCGCGGGGAGAGACCCAGTACTTC. Encoded protein: CAISESPRGETQYF.

The genes are TRBV21-1 and TRBJ2-7. TRBV21-1 is termed a pseudogene. This CDR3 comprises 14 residues. The CDR3 here is CASSSWTRYGEQYF. The CDR3 region has the DNA TGTGCCAGCAGCTCTTGGACCAGGTACGGCGAGCAGTACTTC.

The V gene is TRBV7-6, the J gene TRBJ2-1; 13 nucleotides align to TRBD2. The CDR3 is 16 amino acids. The germline V gene has CDR1 SGHVS and CDR2 FNYEAQ. V lost 3 bases, J lost 8 bases, and 7 bases stayed unmatched. The chain's CDR3 is CASSLGTSGTADEQFF. In nucleotides, the CDR3 is TGTGCCAGCAGCTTGGGGACTAGCGGGACCGCTGATGAGCAGTTCTTC. Complete variable domain (other parts from reference TRBV7-6 and TRBJ2-1): GAGVSQSPRYKVTKRGQDVALRCDPISGHVSLYWYRQALGQGPEFLTYFNYEAQQDKSGLPNDRFSAERPEGSISTLTIQRTEQRDSAMYRCASSLGTSGTADEQFFGPGTRLTVL.

The chain couples TRBV2 to TRBJ2-5; 10 bases agree with TRBD2. CDR1 and CDR2 (germline): SNHLY, FYNNEI. The CDR3 contains 15 residues. J lost 5 bases, V lost 7 bases, and 10 bases had no gene match. CDR3 in DNA: TGTGCCAGCAAAGAGCGGGAGGGCCCTTGGGAGACCCAGTACTTC. As protein: CASKEREGPWETQYF.

V and J are TRBV20-1 and TRBJ1-1, with D maybe TRBD1 (6 bases). The germline CDR1 and CDR2 sequences are DFQATT and SNEGSKA (reference sequence). Trimming cost V 5 bases and J 8 bases, with 9 bases left between them. The CDR3 is made up of 10 amino acids. This chain's CDR3 is CSAYREEAFF. The CDR3 DNA sequence: TGCAGTGCTTACAGGGAGGAAGCTTTCTTT.

The chain joins TRBV28 to TRBJ1-6, with D possibly TRBD1 on 6 matching bases. Trimming took 6 bases from V and 2 from J, leaving 11 bases between them. The germline CDR1 and CDR2 sequences are MDHEN and SYDVKM. The CDR3 is 15 residues long. The DNA of the CDR3 is TGTGCCAGCAGCTCCGGGACACCCTATAATTCACCCCTCCACTTT. This translates into CASSSGTPYNSPLHF.

The sample holds a few counts of this clone. V usage is TRBV4-1 and J usage is TRBJ1-5; D gene unclear. The V and J ends lost 0 bases and 2 bases respectively, with 8 bases between them. CDR1 MGHRA and CDR2 YSYEKL come from the germline V gene. The CDR3 is 15 residues long. CDR3 loop: CASSQDTVRNQPQHF. The CDR3 DNA reads TGCGCCAGCAGCCAAGACACCGTACGCAATCAGCCCCAGCATTTT.

This clone was recorded a few times. The chain combines TRBV28 with TRBJ2-2; D possibly matches TRBD1 or TRBD2 (5 bases each). Germline CDR1 and CDR2: MDHEN and SYDVKM. V was pared by 0 bases and J by 1 base, with 12 bases between. The CDR3 contains 17 residues. CDR3 nucleotide sequence: TGTGCCAGCAGTTTATGGGGGGAAAGCGGGAACACCGGGGAGCTGTTTTTT. Its protein product is CASSLWGESGNTGELFF.

V and J are TRBV6-1 and TRBJ2-7; D unclear. This CDR3 is built from 12 residues. Trimming shortened V by 10 bases and J by 6 bases, and 16 bases separated the two germline ends. Germline values: CDR1 MNHNS, CDR2 SASEGT. DNA for the CDR3: TGTGCCATCCTCGCATCCTCGCTCGAGCAGTACTTC. It translates to CAILASSLEQYF.

The genes are TRBV5-1 and TRBJ2-7, with 7 positions matching TRBD2. The CDR3 contains 13 residues. Per the germline V gene, CDR1 is SGHRS and CDR2 is YFSETQ. V lost 0 bases to trimming and J lost 6 bases; unmatched junction nucleotides: 3. The CDR3 protein is CASSLDWGGEQYF. In nucleotides, the CDR3 is TGCGCCAGCAGCTTGGATTGGGGGGGCGAGCAGTACTTC.

The V call is TRBV7-9, the J call TRBJ2-3, with TRBD2 identical over 7 bases. The V segment lost 5 bases and the J segment 4 bases; nucleotides outside the gene matches: 12. Germline CDR1 SEHNR, CDR2 FQNEAQ (reference sequence). The CDR3 has 16 residues. The CDR3 bases are TGTGCCAGCAGCCCCCCGCGGGGCGGGAGCCCAGATACGCAGTATTTT. Protein: CASSPPRGGSPDTQYF.

The chain combines TRBV29-1 with TRBJ2-7, with 12 bases that match TRBD1. With 6 bases clipped from V and 2 bases from J, the junction kept 2 bases outside the gene matches. Germline CDR1 reads SQVTM; CDR2 reads ANQGSEA. The CDR3 consists of 13 residues. Here the CDR3 DNA reads TGCAGCGTGGGACAGGGGGCTGCCTACGAGCAGTACTTC. Translation: CSVGQGAAYEQYF.

This chain connects TRBV29-1 to TRBJ1-2, with D possibly matching TRBD1 (6 bases). V gave up 5 bases and J gave up 2 bases, with 24 bases separating them. Germline V CDR1 and CDR2: SQVTM, ANQGSEA. There are 17 residues in the CDR3. The CDR3 protein is CSVIGGVENYPNYGYTF. In nucleotides, the CDR3 is TGCAGCGTTATAGGGGGGGTAGAAAATTACCCGAACTATGGCTACACCTTC.

This sequence joins TRBV5-5 and TRBJ2-6; maybe TRBD1 (6 bases). Germline V gene sequence: CDR1 SGHKS, CDR2 YYEKEE (reference sequence). Between the trimmed V and J ends, which lost 4 bases and 2 bases, there was a span of 7 bases. CDR3 length equals 14 residues. Here the CDR3 reads CASSHRAGANVLTF. CDR3 coding DNA: TGTGCCAGCAGCCACAGGGCTGGGGCCAACGTCCTGACTTTC.

The gene calls are TRBV6-5 and TRBJ1-1; 8 bases are a match to TRBD1. The V segment lost 0 bases and the J segment 0 bases; nucleotides outside the gene matches: 3. The CDR3 runs to 16 residues. Germline CDR1 and CDR2: MNHEY and SVGAGI. DNA for the CDR3: TGTGCCAGCAGTTACTCGGGACAGGTTCTGAACACTGAAGCTTTCTTT. Residues: CASSYSGQVLNTEAFF.

J is TRBJ1-5 and V is TRBV19, with D possibly being TRBD1 (5 bases). The CDR3 contains 14 residues. Germline V gene lookup returns CDR1 LNHDA and CDR2 SQIVND (reference sequence). Between the trimmed V and J ends, which lost 6 bases and 0 bases, there was a span of 9 bases. In DNA form, the CDR3 reads TGTGCCAGTAGCCCTGACAGTAGCAATCAGCCCCAGCATTTT. Protein sequence: CASSPDSSNQPQHF.

V usage is TRBV30 and J usage is TRBJ2-1; 11 bases match TRBD2. CDR1 GTSNPN and CDR2 SVGIG come from the germline V gene (reference sequence). V trimming: 3 bases; J trimming: 15 bases; junction bases outside the gene matches: 16. The CDR3 has 15 residues. As DNA, the CDR3 is TGTGCCTGGAGAGCCGGGACTAGCGGAAGAACTGGATGGTTCTTC. It yields the protein CAWRAGTSGRTGWFF.

The V gene is TRBV6-1, the J gene TRBJ2-5; TRBD1 or TRBD2 may be the D gene (5 bases each). Germline V gene data show CDR1 as MNHNS and CDR2 as SASEGT. The V and J ends lost 8 bases and 5 bases respectively, with 9 bases between them. This CDR3 has 11 amino acids. The CDR3 coding sequence is TGTGCCAGCCCCAGGGAGGAGACCCAGTACTTC. Translating gives CASPREETQYF.

CDR3 nucleotide sequence: TGTGCCAGCAGCTTAATAATCTACCCAGAGACCCAGTACTTC. It encodes CASSLIIYPETQYF. The chain combines TRBV5-5 with TRBJ2-5; D not resolved. The V gene lost 2 bases and the J gene lost 4 bases, with 12 bases spanning the gap. CDR3 length equals 14 residues. From germline, CDR1 is SGHKS and CDR2 YYEKEE (reference sequence).